Listed below are T cell receptor beta chains from one sample, sequenced in a study of OX40 agonist ivuxolimab in advanced cancers. Sequenced by immunoSEQ multiplex PCR; TCRdb stores in-frame clones only, minus some. The data show 44,000 or so clones, roughly 88% seen once. The starting material was CD4+ or CD8+ T cells sorted from blood, obtained in a trial of the OX40 agonist ivuxolimab. These TCRs come from an adult with an advanced solid tumor such as melanoma, head and neck, liver or kidney cancer. The CDR3 runs from the conserved cysteine through the conserved F or W. The D gene is left open where the match is weak. Size values are once, few and many counts, or a class for expanded clones, and some rows have none.

clone size: NA; V gene: TRBV7-8; D gene: NA; J gene: TRBJ1-1; CDR3 protein: CASSLAVTAMNTEAFF; CDR3 DNA: TGTGCCAGCAGCTTAGCTGTGACAGCCATGAACACTGAAGCTTTCTTT
clone size: NA; V gene: TRBV28; D gene: NA; J gene: TRBJ2-3; CDR3 protein: CASSFSGSSDTQYF; CDR3 DNA: TGTGCCAGCAGTTTCTCAGGGAGTTCAGATACGCAGTATTTT
clone size: NA; V gene: TRBV5-8; D gene: TRBD1; J gene: TRBJ2-7; CDR3 protein: CASSWRTGWGEQYF; CDR3 DNA: TGTGCCAGCAGCTGGAGGACAGGGTGGGGCGAGCAGTACTTC
clone size: NA; V gene: TRBV30; D gene: NA; J gene: TRBJ2-3; CDR3 protein: CAWSPFHTDTQYF; CDR3 DNA: TGTGCCTGGAGTCCCTTCCACACAGATACGCAGTATTTT
clone size: NA; V gene: TRBV7-9; D gene: TRBD2; J gene: TRBJ2-7; CDR3 protein: CASSPETSGSYEQYF; CDR3 DNA: TGTGCCAGCAGCCCTGAGACTAGCGGTTCCTACGAGCAGTACTTC
clone size: NA; V gene: TRBV6-5; D gene: NA; J gene: TRBJ1-5; CDR3 protein: CASSYKGNQPQHF; CDR3 DNA: TGTGCCAGCAGTTACAAGGGAAATCAGCCCCAGCATTTT
clone size: NA; V gene: TRBV9; D gene: TRBD1; J gene: TRBJ1-4; CDR3 protein: CASSQAGGHLTNEKLFF; CDR3 DNA: TGTGCCAGCAGCCAGGCAGGGGGACATTTAACTAATGAAAAACTGTTTTTT
clone size: once; V gene: TRBV29-1; D gene: NA; J gene: TRBJ2-2; CDR3 protein: CSVAGTGELFF; CDR3 DNA: TGCAGCGTTGCGGGAACCGGGGAGCTGTTTTTT
clone size: NA; V gene: TRBV9; D gene: NA; J gene: TRBJ1-1; CDR3 protein: CASSVAGDTEAFF; CDR3 DNA: TGTGCCAGCAGCGTAGCAGGGGACACTGAAGCTTTCTTT
clone size: NA; V gene: TRBV4-1; D gene: NA; J gene: TRBJ1-4; CDR3 protein: CASSQDQFVGGNGKLFF; CDR3 DNA: TGCGCCAGCAGCCAAGATCAGTTCGTAGGGGGAAACGGGAAACTGTTTTTT
clone size: NA; V gene: TRBV5-6; D gene: NA; J gene: TRBJ2-7; CDR3 protein: CASSSGTLAYEQYF; CDR3 DNA: TGTGCCAGCAGCTCGGGGACACTAGCCTACGAGCAGTACTTC
clone size: NA; V gene: TRBV4-2; D gene: NA; J gene: TRBJ1-2; CDR3 protein: CASSQEGAGGPYGYTF; CDR3 DNA: TGTGCCAGCAGCCAAGAGGGAGCCGGGGGCCCCTATGGCTACACCTTC
clone size: NA; V gene: TRBV28; D gene: NA; J gene: TRBJ1-1; CDR3 protein: CASSFQSLVTEAFF; CDR3 DNA: TGTGCCAGCAGTTTTCAGTCCTTGGTCACTGAAGCTTTCTTT
clone size: medium-sized; V gene: TRBV19; D gene: NA; J gene: TRBJ2-7; CDR3 protein: CASSIGQEAYEQYF; CDR3 DNA: TGTGCCAGTAGTATAGGACAGGAGGCCTACGAGCAGTACTTC
clone size: few; V gene: TRBV27; D gene: TRBD1; J gene: TRBJ2-3; CDR3 protein: CASTYLGGGPDTQYF; CDR3 DNA: TGTGCCAGCACATACCTAGGGGGCGGACCAGATACGCAGTATTTT
clone size: NA; V gene: TRBV7-2; D gene: TRBD2; J gene: TRBJ2-3; CDR3 protein: CASSFPSGSTDTQYF; CDR3 DNA: TGTGCCAGCAGCTTCCCTAGCGGTTCCACAGATACGCAGTATTTT
clone size: NA; V gene: TRBV7-9; D gene: NA; J gene: TRBJ2-7; CDR3 protein: CASSPRPDEQYF; CDR3 DNA: TGTGCCAGCAGCCCAAGACCTGACGAGCAGTACTTC
clone size: NA; V gene: TRBV7-9; D gene: TRBD2; J gene: TRBJ2-3; CDR3 protein: CASSQMTSGSTDTQYF; CDR3 DNA: TGTGCCAGCAGCCAAATGACTAGCGGGAGCACAGATACGCAGTATTTT
clone size: NA; V gene: TRBV12-5; D gene: TRBD2; J gene: TRBJ2-7; CDR3 protein: CASGLVRGEGNEQYF; CDR3 DNA: TGTGCTAGTGGTTTGGTACGGGGGGAAGGGAACGAGCAGTACTTC
clone size: NA; V gene: TRBV7-9; D gene: NA; J gene: TRBJ2-2; CDR3 protein: CASSFDGMSTGELFF; CDR3 DNA: TGTGCCAGCAGCTTTGACGGCATGAGTACCGGGGAGCTGTTTTTT
clone size: NA; V gene: TRBV15; D gene: TRBD1; J gene: TRBJ1-5; CDR3 protein: CATSRKNRGLSNQPQHF; CDR3 DNA: TGTGCCACCAGCAGGAAAAACAGGGGGCTGAGCAATCAGCCCCAGCATTTT
clone size: NA; V gene: TRBV27; D gene: NA; J gene: TRBJ1-5; CDR3 protein: CASSPWGPNQPQHF; CDR3 DNA: TGTGCCAGCAGTCCCTGGGGTCCCAATCAGCCCCAGCATTTT
clone size: NA; V gene: TRBV27; D gene: TRBD2; J gene: TRBJ2-7; CDR3 protein: CASSPAGGFSSYEQYF; CDR3 DNA: TGTGCCAGCAGCCCGGCGGGAGGCTTCAGCTCCTACGAGCAGTACTTC
clone size: NA; V gene: TRBV7-6; D gene: NA; J gene: TRBJ2-1; CDR3 protein: CASSLAWGSSYNEQFF; CDR3 DNA: TGTGCCAGCAGCTTAGCGTGGGGTAGCTCCTACAATGAGCAGTTCTTC
clone size: NA; V gene: TRBV28; D gene: NA; J gene: TRBJ2-7; CDR3 protein: CASAHRAGYEQYF; CDR3 DNA: TGTGCCAGCGCACACAGGGCAGGCTACGAGCAGTACTTC
clone size: NA; V gene: TRBV15; D gene: NA; J gene: TRBJ1-5; CDR3 protein: CATSRDLGLGQPQHF; CDR3 DNA: TGTGCCACCAGCAGAGATCTAGGGCTGGGGCAGCCCCAGCATTTT
clone size: NA; V gene: TRBV2; D gene: TRBD2; J gene: TRBJ2-1; CDR3 protein: CASRDGLAGSNEQFF; CDR3 DNA: TGTGCCAGCAGGGATGGACTAGCGGGGAGCAATGAGCAGTTCTTC
clone size: NA; V gene: TRBV5-4; D gene: NA; J gene: TRBJ2-7; CDR3 protein: CASSLASGSEQYF; CDR3 DNA: TGTGCCAGCAGCTTGGCGTCTGGGTCCGAGCAGTACTTC
clone size: once; V gene: TRBV6-1; D gene: TRBD2; J gene: TRBJ2-3; CDR3 protein: CASSEWAGGPDTQYF; CDR3 DNA: TGTGCCAGCAGTGAATGGGCGGGGGGGCCAGATACGCAGTATTTT
clone size: few; V gene: TRBV5-5; D gene: NA; J gene: TRBJ1-2; CDR3 protein: CASSSLYGYTF; CDR3 DNA: TGTGCCAGCAGCTCCCTCTATGGCTACACCTTC
clone size: NA; V gene: TRBV5-1; D gene: NA; J gene: TRBJ2-3; CDR3 protein: CASSPYPYTSSTDTQYF; CDR3 DNA: TGCGCCAGCAGCCCCTACCCCTATACTAGCAGCACAGATACGCAGTATTTT
clone size: NA; V gene: TRBV19; D gene: NA; J gene: TRBJ1-5; CDR3 protein: CASSSPFESAQHF; CDR3 DNA: TGTGCCAGTAGTAGCCCCTTTGAGTCAGCCCAGCATTTT
clone size: few; V gene: TRBV20-1; D gene: NA; J gene: TRBJ1-1; CDR3 protein: CSAIANTEAFF; CDR3 DNA: TGCAGTGCTATAGCGAACACTGAAGCTTTCTTT
clone size: NA; V gene: TRBV11-2; D gene: TRBD1; J gene: TRBJ2-7; CDR3 protein: CASSLGTGGDLEQYF; CDR3 DNA: TGTGCCAGCAGCTTAGGGACAGGGGGCGATCTCGAGCAGTACTTC
clone size: medium-sized; V gene: TRBV18; D gene: NA; J gene: TRBJ2-7; CDR3 protein: CASRGDPSSYEQYF; CDR3 DNA: TGTGCCAGCCGTGGAGACCCCAGCTCCTACGAGCAGTACTTC
clone size: NA; V gene: TRBV5-1; D gene: NA; J gene: TRBJ2-7; CDR3 protein: CASSFDISEQYF; CDR3 DNA: TGCGCCAGCAGCTTTGACATCTCCGAGCAGTACTTC
clone size: NA; V gene: TRBV4-1; D gene: TRBD1; J gene: TRBJ2-6; CDR3 protein: CASTATGSGANVLTF; CDR3 DNA: TGCGCCAGCACCGCGACAGGGTCTGGGGCCAACGTCCTGACTTTC
clone size: NA; V gene: TRBV7-6; D gene: TRBD1; J gene: TRBJ1-3; CDR3 protein: CASSLGQGGGNTIYF; CDR3 DNA: TGTGCCAGCAGCTTAGGACAGGGGGGTGGAAACACCATATATTTT
clone size: NA; V gene: TRBV6-1; D gene: NA; J gene: TRBJ1-5; CDR3 protein: CASSEWGPGDQPQHF; CDR3 DNA: TGTGCCAGCAGTGAATGGGGACCAGGGGATCAGCCCCAGCATTTT
clone size: once; V gene: TRBV27; D gene: TRBD1; J gene: TRBJ1-5; CDR3 protein: CASSDRGNNQPQHF; CDR3 DNA: TGTGCCAGCAGTGACAGGGGGAACAATCAGCCCCAGCATTTT
clone size: NA; V gene: TRBV7-9; D gene: TRBD1; J gene: TRBJ1-2; CDR3 protein: CASSLQGAYGYTF; CDR3 DNA: TGTGCCAGCAGCTTACAGGGGGCCTATGGCTACACCTTC
clone size: NA; V gene: TRBV5-1; D gene: NA; J gene: TRBJ2-1; CDR3 protein: CASSWTTSVTYNEQFF; CDR3 DNA: TGCGCCAGCAGCTGGACCACTTCCGTTACCTACAATGAGCAGTTCTTC
clone size: NA; V gene: TRBV6-5; D gene: NA; J gene: TRBJ2-1; CDR3 protein: CAAGAQGPYNEQFF; CDR3 DNA: TGTGCCGCGGGGGCCCAGGGACCTTACAATGAGCAGTTCTTC
clone size: NA; V gene: TRBV5-1; D gene: TRBD2; J gene: TRBJ2-3; CDR3 protein: CASSSGTSGPKGDTQYF; CDR3 DNA: TGCGCCAGCAGCTCCGGGACTAGCGGGCCCAAGGGGGATACGCAGTATTTT
clone size: NA; V gene: TRBV27; D gene: NA; J gene: TRBJ2-7; CDR3 protein: CASSSDHYEQYF; CDR3 DNA: TGTGCCAGCAGTTCAGATCACTACGAGCAGTACTTC
clone size: NA; V gene: TRBV7-2; D gene: NA; J gene: TRBJ1-5; CDR3 protein: CASSFWANSNQPQHF; CDR3 DNA: TGTGCCAGCAGCTTTTGGGCGAATAGCAATCAGCCCCAGCATTTT